This T cell receptor (beta chain) was sequenced during a study of blood T cells in healthy people across ages. Study results and limitations: Percentage of naive T cells showed a strong correlation with TCR beta diversity. TCR beta diversity per million T cells fell roughly linearly with age.

Primed by a sample-barcoded 5' primer and a J-beta primer mix, a second PCR proceeded for about 6 to 12 cycles. CDR3-containing paired-end reads numbering at least 2.5 million came from each sample. TCRdb ran MiXCR on the 5' RACE reads and lists one entry per CDR3 protein. This table has hundreds of thousands of distinct CDR3 sequences, roughly 25% appearing once. CDR1 is MNHNS, CDR2 SASEGT, per germline. CDR3 length equals 14 residues. As to this clonotype: Its antigen is unidentified. At one boundary the junction diverges from the germline segment, which might be a read error.

The data were also submitted as part of a second study, on T cells of mothers and their children. That paper adds: From each mother came over 9 million TCR beta CDR3 reads, and from each child came 3 million to 3.5 million.

Material: blood. This clonotype was obtained from a boy between 10 and 17 years old in good health. The chain recombines TRBV6-1 with TRBJ2-7; 7 bases are a match to TRBD1. CDR3 sequence: CARSEQRQGNEQYF. The DNA of the CDR3 is TGTGCCAGAAGTGAACAGAGACAGGGCAACGAGCAGTACTTC.